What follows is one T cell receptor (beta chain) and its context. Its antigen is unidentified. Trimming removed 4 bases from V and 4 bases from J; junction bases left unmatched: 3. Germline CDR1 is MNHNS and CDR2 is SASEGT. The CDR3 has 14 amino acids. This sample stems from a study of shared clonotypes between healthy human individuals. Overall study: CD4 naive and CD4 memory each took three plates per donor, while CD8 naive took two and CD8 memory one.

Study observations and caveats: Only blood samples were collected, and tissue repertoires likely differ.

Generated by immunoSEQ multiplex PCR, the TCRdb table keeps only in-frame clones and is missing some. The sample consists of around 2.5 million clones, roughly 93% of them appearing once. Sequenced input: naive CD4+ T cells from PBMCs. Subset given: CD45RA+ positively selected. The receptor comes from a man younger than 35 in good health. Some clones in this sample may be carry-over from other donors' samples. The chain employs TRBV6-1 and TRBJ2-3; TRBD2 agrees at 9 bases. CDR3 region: CASSVAGGADTQYF. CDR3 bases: TGTGCCAGCAGTGTCGCGGGAGGGGCAGATACGCAGTATTTT.